One sample yielded the 27 T cell receptor beta chains listed below, sequenced in a study of identical twins. TCRdb itself ran the 5' RACE reads through MiXCR, one entry per CDR3 protein. The sample includes hundreds of thousands of distinct CDR3 sequences, about 20% of them seen just once. This same sample was also taken into another study, of T cells expressing NK-cell markers.

The specimen sequenced was PBMCs. The receptor set was obtained from a woman aged 18 to 35 in good health.

In this sample, this clonotype turned up a few times. This chain connects TRBV4-2 to TRBJ2-7; D is unresolved. CDR1 and CDR2 (germline): LGHNA, YNFKEQ. The CDR3 consists of 11 residues. The V and J ends lost 3 bases and 8 bases respectively, with 8 bases between them. The CDR3 DNA sequence: TGTGCCAGCAGCCATCAGGTGAAGCAGTACTTC. Amino acid sequence: CASSHQVKQYF.

This clonotype was detected a few times. The chain is built from TRBV29-1 and TRBJ1-4; 8 bases match TRBD1. Germline V gene lookup returns CDR1 SQVTM and CDR2 ANQGSEA. This CDR3 is 13 amino acids long. Losses at the gene ends were 5 bases for V and 4 bases for J; bases not matched to a gene: 3. The CDR3 sequence is CSVQGARNEKLFF. CDR3 nucleotide sequence: TGCAGCGTTCAGGGGGCCCGTAATGAAAAACTGTTTTTT.

The V call is TRBV6-5, the J call TRBJ2-3, with TRBD2 matching 8 bases. This CDR3 contains 17 residues. J gave up 5 bases and V 0 bases, and 10 bases lay outside the gene matches. Germline V gene sequence: CDR1 MNHEY, CDR2 SVGAGI. The CDR3 DNA is TGTGCCAGCAGTTACTCGAGGGCGGGGGGCCATCAAGATACGCAGTATTTT. Amino acid sequence: CASSYSRAGGHQDTQYF.

This clonotype was recorded a few times. The genes are TRBV11-2 and TRBJ2-3, with 8 bases lining up with TRBD2. This CDR3 is 18 amino acids long. From germline, CDR1 is SGHAT and CDR2 FQNNGV. V lost 2 bases, J lost 3 bases, and 13 bases stayed unmatched. CDR3 nucleotide sequence: TGTGCCAGCAGCTTATGGGGTGCGGGAGGCCCCAGTACAGATACGCAGTATTTT. This sequence encodes CASSLWGAGGPSTDTQYF.

The chain combines TRBV9 with TRBJ2-7; possibly TRBD2 for D (5 bases). Germline CDR1 is SGDLS and CDR2 is YYNGEE. Trimming stripped 1 base from V and 5 bases from J, with 13 bases between. This CDR3 is 14 amino acids long. CDR3 nucleotide sequence: TGTGCCAGCAGCGTAACGGGGAGTCCCGACGAGCAGTACTTC. Translating it yields CASSVTGSPDEQYF.

This clonotype has a count of ten or more. The chain recombines TRBV20-1 with TRBJ1-1; tentatively, D is TRBD1 (5 bases). The CDR3 is made up of 14 amino acids. V lost 5 bases and J 6 bases, leaving 19 bases between the germline ends. Germline V gene data show CDR1 as DFQATT and CDR2 as SNEGSKA (reference sequence). CDR3 DNA sequence: TGCAGTGCTGGGGCCGGGAATATTGTCGCTGAAGCTTTCTTT. Its translation: CSAGAGNIVAEAFF.

This sequence joins TRBV20-1 and TRBJ2-1; 10 bases are a match to TRBD2. With V trimmed by 7 bases and J by 5 bases, 14 bases remained unmatched. Germline CDR1 DFQATT, CDR2 SNEGSKA (reference sequence). This CDR3 contains 16 residues. CDR3 residues: CSVFSGASGSHNEQFF. For the CDR3, the DNA is TGCAGTGTTTTCTCCGGGGCTAGCGGGAGTCACAATGAGCAGTTCTTC.

This chain connects TRBV4-3 to TRBJ1-6; 10 positions match TRBD1. V lost 5 bases, J lost 9 bases, and 7 bases stayed unmatched. Germline V gene lookup returns CDR1 LGHNA and CDR2 YSLEER. The CDR3 spans 15 residues. CDR3 sequence reads: CASSIRQGAGSPLHF. The DNA of the CDR3 is TGCGCCAGCAGCATCCGACAGGGGGCAGGTTCACCCCTCCACTTT.

This clonotype was observed a few times. The CDR3 bases are TGTGCCAGCAGCTTAGGAGCGGGCGAGTCAGATACGCAGTATTTT. Amino acid sequence: CASSLGAGESDTQYF. The V gene is TRBV7-9, the J gene TRBJ2-3, with D tentatively TRBD2 (6 bases). Trimming removed 1 base from V and 4 bases from J, with 12 bases in between. The CDR3 covers 15 residues. Germline loops: CDR1 SEHNR, CDR2 FQNEAQ (reference sequence).

There are many counts of this clonotype. V and J are TRBV5-1 and TRBJ2-1; no clear D gene. This CDR3 region has 15 residues. The V gene's germline CDR1 is SGHRS and CDR2 YFSETQ. Trimming cost V 4 bases and J 1 base, with 12 bases left between them. The DNA of the CDR3 is TGCGCCAGCAGCACCGACTCACCTTCCTACAATGAGCAGTTCTTC. Encoded protein: CASSTDSPSYNEQFF.

This clonotype was detected only a few times. The chain has TRBV2 and TRBJ2-6; D remains unclear. V was pared by 8 bases and J by 1 base, with 9 bases between. The CDR3 length is 14 residues. Germline V CDR1 and CDR2: SNHLY, FYNNEI. CDR3 in amino acids: CASLTPSGANVLTF. DNA for the CDR3: TGTGCCAGCTTAACTCCATCTGGGGCCAACGTCCTGACTTTC.

This clonotype was detected a few times. The gene calls are TRBV10-3 and TRBJ1-1, with D unclear. The CDR3 totals 15 residues. Trimming shortened V by 3 bases and J by 2 bases, and 13 bases separated the two germline ends. Germline V gives CDR1 ENHRY, CDR2 SYGVKD. The CDR3 is CAISEFGGSNTEAFF. The DNA of the CDR3 is TGTGCCATCAGTGAATTTGGCGGGAGCAACACTGAAGCTTTCTTT.

Of note for this clonotype: A much larger clone lies one base from this, so it may be a read error. The genes are TRBV2 and TRBJ2-2; D gene unclear. CDR3 size: 12 residues. Trimming removed 8 bases at V and 0 bases at J, with 4 bases between. Germline values: CDR1 SNHLY, CDR2 FYNNEI. The CDR3 is CASGTNTGELFF. CDR3 nucleotide sequence: TGTGCCAGCGGAACGAACACCGGGGAGCTGTTTTTT.

The chain couples TRBV5-5 to TRBJ2-1, with D perhaps TRBD1 (5 bases). The ends were cut back, 4 bases at V and 7 bases at J, with 15 bases in the middle. Germline V gives CDR1 SGHKS, CDR2 YYEKEE (reference sequence). This CDR3 spans 14 amino acids. The CDR3 DNA follows: TGTGCCAGCAGCATGCAGGGTAGTTCGAATGAGCAGTTCTTC. Amino acid sequence: CASSMQGSSNEQFF.

This clonotype was picked up a small number of times. The rearrangement joins TRBV7-8 to TRBJ2-1; a possible D gene is TRBD2 (5 bases). Trimming took off 5 bases at V and 6 bases at J, with 11 bases between the two ends. The CDR3 is made up of 13 amino acids. Germline CDR1 and CDR2: SGHVS and FQNEAQ. The CDR3 protein is CASSPPGINEQFF. DNA for the CDR3: TGTGCCAGCAGCCCTCCGGGGATCAATGAGCAGTTCTTC.

This clonotype was counted between two and nine times. The V call is TRBV9, the J call TRBJ2-1; 7 bases are a match to TRBD2. V lost 3 bases and J lost 0; bases outside the gene matches: 9. The germline CDR1 and CDR2 sequences are SGDLS and YYNGEE. The CDR3 extends over 17 amino acids. This CDR3 reads CASSDQTSLSSYNEQFF. CDR3 sequence (DNA): TGTGCCAGCAGCGACCAGACTAGCTTGAGCTCCTACAATGAGCAGTTCTTC.

A few counts support this clonotype. The J gene is TRBJ2-7, the V gene TRBV27; TRBD1 aligns across 10 bases. Trimming cost V 9 bases and J 4 bases; bases outside gene matches: 12. The CDR3 length is 15 residues. CDR1 is MNHEY, CDR2 SMNVEV, per germline (reference sequence). CDR3 in DNA: TGTGCCAGTAGAAGCCGGGACAGGGGACCGTACGAGCAGTACTTC. It specifies CASRSRDRGPYEQYF.

The chain recombines TRBV18 with TRBJ2-1; possibly TRBD1 or TRBD2 for D (6 bases each). The CDR3 spans 16 residues. V lost 6 bases, J lost 0 bases, and 15 bases lay in between. Germline-derived CDR1 and CDR2 are KGHSH and LQKENI. This chain's CDR3 is CASSPPGAPSYNEQFF. CDR3 nucleotide sequence: TGTGCCAGCTCCCCGCCGGGGGCCCCCTCCTACAATGAGCAGTTCTTC. The whole variable domain, remainder taken from reference TRBV18 and TRBJ2-1, is NAGVMQNPRHLVRRRGQEARLRCSPMKGHSHVYWYRQLPEEGLKFMVYLQKENIIDESGMPKERFSAEFPKEGPSILRIQQVVRGDSAAYFCASSPPGAPSYNEQFFGPGTRLTVL.

This clonotype was detected ten times or more. The chain links TRBV20-1 to TRBJ2-3, with TRBD2 matching 8 bases. Germline V gene lookup returns CDR1 DFQATT and CDR2 SNEGSKA (reference sequence). The CDR3 totals 13 residues. Unmatched junction bases numbered 3, after V lost 3 bases and J lost 4 bases. The CDR3 here is CSASGGAADTQYF. In DNA, the CDR3 is TGCAGTGCTAGCGGGGGGGCGGCAGATACGCAGTATTTT.

The genes are TRBV7-2 and TRBJ2-7; 8 bases line up with TRBD2. Germline CDR1 SGHTA, CDR2 FQGNSA. This CDR3 is built from 17 residues. V lost 5 bases to trimming and J lost 2 bases; unmatched junction nucleotides: 14. CDR3 DNA: TGTGCCAGCAGCCACGCAGTCGTAGCGGGACCTCCCTACGAGCAGTACTTC. Its translation is CASSHAVVAGPPYEQYF.

This clonotype has a handful of counts. V usage is TRBV10-1 and J usage is TRBJ2-1; possible D gene TRBD2, 6 bases. V was pared by 0 bases and J by 8 bases, with 8 bases between. CDR3 length: 13 amino acids. Germline loops: CDR1 WNHNN, CDR2 SYGVQD (reference sequence). The CDR3 region has the DNA TGCGCCAGCAGTGAGTCCCAGCGGGATGAGCAGTTCTTC. Amino acid sequence: CASSESQRDEQFF.

This clonotype was observed a few times. The gene calls are TRBV27 and TRBJ2-1; 7 nucleotides align to TRBD2. After removal of 7 bases from V and 5 bases from J, the junction contained 2 bases not matched to a gene. Germline CDR1 MNHEY, CDR2 SMNVEV (reference sequence). This CDR3 is built from 12 residues. CDR3 DNA sequence: TGTGCCAGCACTGGGAGGGACAATGAGCAGTTCTTC. Translation gives CASTGRDNEQFF.

V usage is TRBV7-8 and J usage is TRBJ2-7; TRBD1 matches at 9 bases. V was pared by 4 bases and J by 3 bases, with 10 bases of the junction left unmatched. CDR1 is SGHVS and CDR2 is FQNEAQ in the germline V gene. The length of the CDR3 is 16 residues. CDR3 sequence (DNA): TGTGCCAGCAGCTGGGGGCGGGACAGGGATCTCTACGAGCAGTACTTC. Protein sequence: CASSWGRDRDLYEQYF.

This clonotype appeared a single time. The rearrangement joins TRBV29-1 to TRBJ2-3; 9 positions agree with TRBD1. The length of the CDR3 is 14 residues. After removal of 8 bases from V and 2 bases from J, the junction contained 8 bases not matched to a gene. Per germline, CDR1 SQVTM and CDR2 ANQGSEA. CDR3 nucleotide sequence: TGCAGCTACAACCGGGACAGGGACACAGATACGCAGTATTTT. This encodes CSYNRDRDTDTQYF.

This clonotype was found once. The chain joins TRBV18 to TRBJ2-7; 7 nucleotides align to TRBD2. The CDR3 spans 16 residues. Trimming cost V 2 bases and J 3 bases; bases outside gene matches: 10. Germline lookup yields CDR1 KGHSH and CDR2 LQKENI. The CDR3 here is CASSPASRTSVYEQYF. The CDR3 region has the DNA TGTGCCAGCTCACCAGCCAGCCGAACTAGCGTCTACGAGCAGTACTTC.

This clonotype has a count of ten or more. The rearrangement uses TRBV7-8 and TRBJ1-4; maybe TRBD1 (5 bases). V dropped 3 bases and J dropped 2 bases, with 16 bases sitting between them. In germline, CDR1 is SGHVS, CDR2 FQNEAQ. This CDR3 region has 17 residues. CDR3 sequence reads: CASSFGLRDATNEKLFF. The CDR3, as DNA: TGTGCCAGCAGCTTCGGGCTACGGGACGCGACTAATGAAAAACTGTTTTTT.

The chain uses TRBV7-9 and TRBJ1-4; unclear D gene. From germline, CDR1 is SEHNR and CDR2 FQNEAQ (reference sequence). The V and J ends lost 5 bases and 6 bases respectively, with 16 bases between them. The CDR3 extends over 15 amino acids. This chain's CDR3 is CASSATKGSDEKLFF. CDR3 nucleotides: TGTGCCAGCAGCGCCACCAAGGGCTCTGATGAAAAACTGTTTTTT. Looking up the rest from reference TRBV7-9 and TRBJ1-4 gives the full variable domain: DTGVSQNPRHKITKRGQNVTFRCDPISEHNRLYWYRQTLGQGPEFLTYFQNEAQLEKSRLLSDRFSAERPKGSFSTLEIQRTEQGDSAMYLCASSATKGSDEKLFFGSGTQLSVL.